This entry features one TCR beta chain sequence. Germline V gene data show CDR1 as SGHTA and CDR2 as FQGTGA. V lost 2 bases and J 1 base, leaving 5 bases between the germline ends. There are 13 residues in the CDR3. The entry originates in a study of OX40 agonist ivuxolimab in advanced cancers. Overall study: Each patient was given ivuxolimab into a vein every 2 weeks, at 0.01 to 10 mg/kg. The study enrolled dose-escalation patients with hepatocellular carcinoma, melanoma, renal cell or head and neck cancer. One hepatocellular carcinoma and two cutaneous melanoma patients partially responded.

Method: immunoSEQ multiplex PCR; TCRdb's copy keeps in-frame clones and lacks some. The repertoire holds about 96,000 clones, approximately 84% seen once, with roughly 6% in the top ten. This clonotype was obtained from an adult with an advanced solid tumor such as melanoma, head and neck, liver or kidney cancer. The V gene is TRBV7-3, the J gene TRBJ1-1; D is unresolved. This sample comprised CD4+ or CD8+ T cells sorted from blood, obtained in a trial of the OX40 agonist ivuxolimab. The CDR3 coding sequence is TGTGCCAGCAGCTTAGAGGGGAACACTGAAGCTTTCTTT. It is translated as CASSLEGNTEAFF.